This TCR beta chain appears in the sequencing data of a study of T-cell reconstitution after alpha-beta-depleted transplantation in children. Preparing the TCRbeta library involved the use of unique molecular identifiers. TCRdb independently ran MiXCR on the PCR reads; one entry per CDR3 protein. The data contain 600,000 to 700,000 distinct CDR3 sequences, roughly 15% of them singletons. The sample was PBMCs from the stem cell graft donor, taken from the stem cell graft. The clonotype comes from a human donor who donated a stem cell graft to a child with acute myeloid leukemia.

CDR3 DNA: TGCAGTGCCCGGAGCGAGCGGGGGGGCCTAAGCACAGATACGCAGTATTTT. Amino acids: CSARSERGGLSTDTQYF. The rearrangement links TRBV20-1 to TRBJ2-3; 10 nucleotides line up with TRBD2. Germline V gene data show CDR1 as DFQATT and CDR2 as SNEGSKA (reference sequence). The CDR3 runs 17 residues. V trimming: 6 bases; J trimming: 0 bases; junction bases outside the gene matches: 12.